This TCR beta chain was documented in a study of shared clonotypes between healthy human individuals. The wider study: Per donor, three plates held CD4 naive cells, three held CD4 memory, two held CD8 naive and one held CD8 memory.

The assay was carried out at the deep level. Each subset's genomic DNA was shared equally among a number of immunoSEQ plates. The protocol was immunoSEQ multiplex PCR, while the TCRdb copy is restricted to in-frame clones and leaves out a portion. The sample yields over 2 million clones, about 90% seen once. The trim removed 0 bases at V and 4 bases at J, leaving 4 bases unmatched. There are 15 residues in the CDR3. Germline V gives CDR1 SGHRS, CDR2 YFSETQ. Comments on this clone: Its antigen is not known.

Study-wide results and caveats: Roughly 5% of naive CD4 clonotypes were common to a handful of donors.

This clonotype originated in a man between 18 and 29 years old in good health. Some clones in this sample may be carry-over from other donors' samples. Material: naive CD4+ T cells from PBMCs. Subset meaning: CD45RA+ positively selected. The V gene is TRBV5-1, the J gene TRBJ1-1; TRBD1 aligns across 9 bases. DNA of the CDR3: TGCGCCAGCAGCTTGGGGACAGGGGTAGCCACTGAAGCTTTCTTT. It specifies CASSLGTGVATEAFF.